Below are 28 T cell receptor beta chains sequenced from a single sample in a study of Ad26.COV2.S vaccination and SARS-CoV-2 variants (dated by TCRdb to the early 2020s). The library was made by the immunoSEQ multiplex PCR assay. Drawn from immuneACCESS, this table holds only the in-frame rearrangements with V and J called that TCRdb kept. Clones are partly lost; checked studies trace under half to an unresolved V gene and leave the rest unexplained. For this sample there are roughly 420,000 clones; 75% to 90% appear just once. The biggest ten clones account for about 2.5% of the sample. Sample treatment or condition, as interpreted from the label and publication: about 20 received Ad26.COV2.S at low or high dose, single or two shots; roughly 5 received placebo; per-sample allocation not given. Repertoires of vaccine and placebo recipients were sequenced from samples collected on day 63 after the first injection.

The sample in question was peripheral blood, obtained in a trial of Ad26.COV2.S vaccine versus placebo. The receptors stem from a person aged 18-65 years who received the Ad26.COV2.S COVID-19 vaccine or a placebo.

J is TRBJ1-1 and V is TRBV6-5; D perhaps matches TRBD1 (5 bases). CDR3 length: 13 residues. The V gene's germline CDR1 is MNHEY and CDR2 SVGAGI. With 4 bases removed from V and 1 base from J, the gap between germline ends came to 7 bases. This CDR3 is CASSSGGNTEAFF. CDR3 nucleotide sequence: TGTGCCAGCAGTTCCGGGGGGAACACTGAAGCTTTCTTT.

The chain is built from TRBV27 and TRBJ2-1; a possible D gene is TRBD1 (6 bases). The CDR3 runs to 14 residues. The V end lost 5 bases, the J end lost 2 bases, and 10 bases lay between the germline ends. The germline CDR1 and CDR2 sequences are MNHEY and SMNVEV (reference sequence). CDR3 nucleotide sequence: TGTGCCAGCAGTACCAGGGGTCCCTACAATGAGCAGTTCTTC. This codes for CASSTRGPYNEQFF.

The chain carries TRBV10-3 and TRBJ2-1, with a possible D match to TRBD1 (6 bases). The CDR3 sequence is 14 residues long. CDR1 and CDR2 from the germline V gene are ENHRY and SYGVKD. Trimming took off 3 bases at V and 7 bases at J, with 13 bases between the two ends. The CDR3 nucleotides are TGTGCCATCAGTGATCAGGGGCAGAGGAATGAGCAGTTCTTC. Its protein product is CAISDQGQRNEQFF.

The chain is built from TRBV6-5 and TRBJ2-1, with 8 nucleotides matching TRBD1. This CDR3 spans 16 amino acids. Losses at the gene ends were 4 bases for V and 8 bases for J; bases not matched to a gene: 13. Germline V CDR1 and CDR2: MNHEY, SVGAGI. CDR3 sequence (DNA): TGTGCCAGCAGTTCGACGACAGGGGTAGTAGTCTATGAGCAGTTCTTC. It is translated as CASSSTTGVVVYEQFF.

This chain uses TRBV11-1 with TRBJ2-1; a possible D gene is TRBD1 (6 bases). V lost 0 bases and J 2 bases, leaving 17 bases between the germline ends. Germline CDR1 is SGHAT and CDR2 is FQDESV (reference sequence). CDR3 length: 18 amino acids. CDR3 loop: CASSLATGRGFPYNEQFF. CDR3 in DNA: TGTGCCAGCAGCTTAGCGACCGGCAGGGGCTTCCCCTACAATGAGCAGTTCTTC.

The CDR3 protein is CASSPSLGDTEAFF. The CDR3 DNA reads TGTGCCAGCAGTCCTTCCCTTGGTGACACTGAAGCTTTCTTT. The chain couples TRBV28 to TRBJ1-1, with D hard to call. The V and J ends lost 5 bases and 3 bases respectively, with 13 bases between them. Germline lookup yields CDR1 MDHEN and CDR2 SYDVKM. This CDR3 comprises 14 residues.

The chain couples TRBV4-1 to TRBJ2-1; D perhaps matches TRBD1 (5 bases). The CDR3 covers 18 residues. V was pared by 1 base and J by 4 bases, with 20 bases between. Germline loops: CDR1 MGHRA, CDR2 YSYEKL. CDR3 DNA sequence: TGCGCCAGCAGCCAAGGCCCTCCCAGGGTCCCCCTTTACAATGAGCAGTTCTTC. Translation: CASSQGPPRVPLYNEQFF.

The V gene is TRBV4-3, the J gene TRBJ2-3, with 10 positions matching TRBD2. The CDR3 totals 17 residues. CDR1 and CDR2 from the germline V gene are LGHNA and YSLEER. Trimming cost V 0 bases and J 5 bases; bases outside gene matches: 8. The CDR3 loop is CASSQDWLAGVKDTQYF. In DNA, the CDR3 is TGCGCCAGCAGCCAAGATTGGCTAGCGGGAGTTAAAGATACGCAGTATTTT.

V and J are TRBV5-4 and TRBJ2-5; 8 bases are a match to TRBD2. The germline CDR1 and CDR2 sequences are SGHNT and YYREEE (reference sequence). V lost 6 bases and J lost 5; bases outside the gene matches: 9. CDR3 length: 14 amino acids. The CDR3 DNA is TGTGCCAGCACAATTTCGGGGGGGCCGGAGACCCAGTACTTC. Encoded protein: CASTISGGPETQYF.

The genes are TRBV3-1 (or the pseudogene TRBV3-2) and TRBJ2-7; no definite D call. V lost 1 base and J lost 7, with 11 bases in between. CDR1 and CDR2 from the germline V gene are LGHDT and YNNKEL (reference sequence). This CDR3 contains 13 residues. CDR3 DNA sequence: TGTGCCAGCAGCCAAGCTGGGTTCGGGGAGCAGTACGTC. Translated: CASSQAGFGEQYV.

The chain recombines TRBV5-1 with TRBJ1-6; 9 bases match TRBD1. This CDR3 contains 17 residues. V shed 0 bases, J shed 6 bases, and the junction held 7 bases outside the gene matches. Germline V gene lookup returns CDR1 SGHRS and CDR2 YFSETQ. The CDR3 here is CASSLASTGQGNSPLHF. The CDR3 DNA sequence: TGCGCCAGCAGCTTGGCCTCCACGGGACAGGGTAATTCACCCCTCCACTTT.

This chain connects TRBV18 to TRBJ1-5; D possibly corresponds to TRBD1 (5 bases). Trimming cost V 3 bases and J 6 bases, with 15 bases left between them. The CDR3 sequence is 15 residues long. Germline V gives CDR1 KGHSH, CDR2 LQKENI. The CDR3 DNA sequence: TGTGCCAGCTCACCGTCCAGGGATGGAGGTCAGCCCCAGCATTTT. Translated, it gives CASSPSRDGGQPQHF.

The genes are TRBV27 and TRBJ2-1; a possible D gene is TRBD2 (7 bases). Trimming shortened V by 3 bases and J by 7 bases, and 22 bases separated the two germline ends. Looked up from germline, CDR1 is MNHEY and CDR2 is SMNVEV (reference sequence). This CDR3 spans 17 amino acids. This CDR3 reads CASSLRPRRGRRNEQFF. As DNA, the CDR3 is TGTGCCAGCAGTTTGCGTCCACGGCGGGGGCGCCGAAATGAGCAGTTCTTC.

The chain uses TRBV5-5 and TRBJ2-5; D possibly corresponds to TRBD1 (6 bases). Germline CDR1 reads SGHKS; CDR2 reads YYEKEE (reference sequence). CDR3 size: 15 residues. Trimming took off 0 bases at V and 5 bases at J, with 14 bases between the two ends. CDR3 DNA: TGTGCCAGCAGCTTGGGGACAGTGGCACAGGAGACCCAGTACTTC. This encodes CASSLGTVAQETQYF.

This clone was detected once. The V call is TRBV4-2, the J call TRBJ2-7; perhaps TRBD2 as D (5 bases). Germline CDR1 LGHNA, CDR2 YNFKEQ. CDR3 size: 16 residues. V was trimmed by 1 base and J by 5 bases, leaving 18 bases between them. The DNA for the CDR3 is TGTGCCAGCAGCCAAGTAGGAGGTTTGGGTATCCACGAGCAGTACTTC. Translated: CASSQVGGLGIHEQYF.

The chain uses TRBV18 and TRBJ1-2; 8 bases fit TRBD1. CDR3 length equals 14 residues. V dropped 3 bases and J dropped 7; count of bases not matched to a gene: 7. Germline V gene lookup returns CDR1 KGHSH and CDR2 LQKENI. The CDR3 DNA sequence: TGTGCCAGCTCACCGACAGGACAGGGCCCTGGCTACACCTTC. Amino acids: CASSPTGQGPGYTF.

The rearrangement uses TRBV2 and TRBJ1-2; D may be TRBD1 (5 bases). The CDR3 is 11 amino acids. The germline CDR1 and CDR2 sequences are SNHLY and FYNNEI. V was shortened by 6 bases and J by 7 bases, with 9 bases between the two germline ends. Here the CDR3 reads CASSGDVGYTF. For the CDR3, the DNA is TGTGCCAGCAGCGGGGACGTTGGCTACACCTTC.

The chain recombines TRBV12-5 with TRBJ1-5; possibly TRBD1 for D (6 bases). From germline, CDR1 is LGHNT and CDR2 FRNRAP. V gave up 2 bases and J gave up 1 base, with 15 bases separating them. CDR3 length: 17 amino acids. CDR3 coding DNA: TGTGCTAGTGGTTTGTACAGGGTCCCAGAGAGCAATCAGCCCCAGCATTTT. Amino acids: CASGLYRVPESNQPQHF.

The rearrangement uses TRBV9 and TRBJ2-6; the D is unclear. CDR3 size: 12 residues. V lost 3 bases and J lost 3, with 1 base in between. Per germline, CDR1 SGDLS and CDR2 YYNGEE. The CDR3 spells CASSDGANVLTF. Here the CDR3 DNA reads TGTGCCAGCAGCGATGGGGCCAACGTCCTGACTTTC.

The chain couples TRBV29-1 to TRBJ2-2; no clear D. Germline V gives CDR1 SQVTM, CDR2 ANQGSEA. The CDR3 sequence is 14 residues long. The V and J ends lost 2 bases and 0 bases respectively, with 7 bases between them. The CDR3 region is CSVEHHPNTGELFF. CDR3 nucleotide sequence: TGCAGCGTTGAACACCATCCGAACACCGGGGAGCTGTTTTTT.

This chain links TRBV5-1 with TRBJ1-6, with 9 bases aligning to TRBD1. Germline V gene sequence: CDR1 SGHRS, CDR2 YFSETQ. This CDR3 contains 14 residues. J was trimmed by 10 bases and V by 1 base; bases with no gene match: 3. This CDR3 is CASSLLGQGSPLHF. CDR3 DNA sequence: TGCGCCAGCAGCTTGTTGGGACAGGGCTCACCCCTCCACTTT. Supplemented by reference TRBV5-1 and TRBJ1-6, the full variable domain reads KAGVTQTPRYLIKTRGQQVTLSCSPISGHRSVSWYQQTPGQGLQFLFEYFSETQRNKGNFPGRFSGRQFSNSRSEMNVSTLELGDSALYLCASSLLGQGSPLHFGNGTRLTVT.

In DNA form, the CDR3 reads TGTGCCAGCAGCTTAGATCCAGGTGGATGGAGCGGGGGGGACGTGGAGACCCAGTACTTC. As protein: CASSLDPGGWSGGDVETQYF. The rearrangement links TRBV11-2 to TRBJ2-5; 10 nucleotides agree with TRBD2. This CDR3 spans 20 amino acids. V lost 0 bases and J lost 5; bases outside the gene matches: 18. Germline V gene sequence: CDR1 SGHAT, CDR2 FQNNGV.

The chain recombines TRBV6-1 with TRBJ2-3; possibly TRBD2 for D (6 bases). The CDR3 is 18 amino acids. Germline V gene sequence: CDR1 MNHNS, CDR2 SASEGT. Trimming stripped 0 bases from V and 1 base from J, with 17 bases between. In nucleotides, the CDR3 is TGTGCCAGCAGTGAAGCGCCGGGGTTGGGGGGACGCACAGATACGCAGTATTTT. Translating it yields CASSEAPGLGGRTDTQYF.

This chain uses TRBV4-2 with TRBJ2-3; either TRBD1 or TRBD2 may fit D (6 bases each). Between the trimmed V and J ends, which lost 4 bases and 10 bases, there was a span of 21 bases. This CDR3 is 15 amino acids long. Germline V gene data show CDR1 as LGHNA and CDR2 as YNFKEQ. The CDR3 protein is CASSPGIPTGASQYF. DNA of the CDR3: TGTGCCAGCAGCCCTGGGATTCCCACGGGGGCTTCGCAGTATTTT.

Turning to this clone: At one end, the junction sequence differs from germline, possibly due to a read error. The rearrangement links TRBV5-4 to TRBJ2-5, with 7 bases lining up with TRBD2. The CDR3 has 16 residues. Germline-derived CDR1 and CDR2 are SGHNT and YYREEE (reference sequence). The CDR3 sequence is CASGLGGTTNQETQYF. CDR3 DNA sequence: TGTGCCAGCGGCTTAGGAGGGACTACGAACCAAGAGACCCAGTACTTC.

DNA of the CDR3: TGCGCCAGCAGCTTGGATCGTCGACAGGTGAATTCACCCCTCCACTTT. It yields the protein CASSLDRRQVNSPLHF. The chain has TRBV5-1 and TRBJ1-6; possibly TRBD1 for D (6 bases). V shed 0 bases and J shed 7 bases, with 14 bases lying between them. Germline CDR1 SGHRS, CDR2 YFSETQ. The CDR3 totals 16 residues.

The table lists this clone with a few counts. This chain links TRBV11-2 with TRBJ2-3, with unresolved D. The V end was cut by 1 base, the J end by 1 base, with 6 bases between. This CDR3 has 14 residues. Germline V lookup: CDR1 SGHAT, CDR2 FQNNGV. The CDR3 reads CASSLGRGTDTQYF. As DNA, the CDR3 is TGTGCCAGCAGCTTAGGACGGGGCACAGATACGCAGTATTTT.

For the CDR3, the DNA is TGCAGCGTTAGTTCCATAACCCCATACGAGCAGTACTTC. Translating gives CSVSSITPYEQYF. The chain has TRBV29-1 and TRBJ2-7; D is unclear. The CDR3 has 13 amino acids. V was cut by 5 bases and J by 4 bases, with 15 bases left in between. Germline V gene lookup returns CDR1 SQVTM and CDR2 ANQGSEA.